The present TCR beta chain was sequenced within a study of blood T cell repertoires in COVID-19. On the study more broadly: Acute and convalescent COVID-19 samples came from the United States, Italy and Spain.

Clones were read by immunoSEQ multiplex PCR, and TCRdb kept only the in-frame ones, dropping some. The table has roughly 24,000 clones, 90% seen once; the top ten hold 1.5% to 2%. The CDR3 runs 16 residues. Losses at the gene ends were 4 bases for V and 2 bases for J; bases not matched to a gene: 6. CDR1 and CDR2 (germline): SQVTM, ANQGSEA. The chain carries TRBV29-1 and TRBJ2-6; 9 positions agree with TRBD2. This clonotype originated in a woman in her sixties with active COVID-19. Sequencing input: peripheral blood. The CDR3 loop is CSVVGREGAGANVLTF. The CDR3 nucleotides are TGCAGCGTTGTTGGGCGGGAGGGTGCTGGGGCCAACGTCCTGACTTTC.